The clone carrying this T cell receptor (beta chain) has only one observation. The CDR3 extends over 15 amino acids. Germline-derived CDR1 and CDR2 are SGHTA and FQGNSA. V shed 5 bases, J shed 4 bases, and the junction held 2 bases outside the gene matches. The sample originates from a study of blood T cell repertoires in COVID-19. Study details: Both acute and convalescent COVID-19 samples were obtained from the United States, Italy and Spain.

Original processing methods: Reference gene primer amplification yielded estimated nucleated cell counts. Assay: immunoSEQ multiplex PCR; the TCRdb copy retains only in-frame clones and omits some. V, J and clone size reflect that table, while D and trimming were determined from the DNA. The table includes around 120,000 clones, about 79% detected once. The V and J genes are TRBV7-2 and TRBJ2-1; TRBD2 agrees at 13 bases. The clonotype comes from a man aged 70-80 years with acute or convalescent COVID-19. Source material: peripheral blood. Here the CDR3 reads CASSRTSGGYNEQFF. CDR3 nucleotide sequence: TGTGCCAGCAGCCGGACTAGCGGGGGTTACAATGAGCAGTTCTTC.